The entry below describes one T cell receptor beta chain. This clone's antigen is unknown. Base qualities are missing; no much larger clone stands one base away. The CDR3 regions of human TCRbeta chains were analyzed by immunosequencing. In the original analysis: TCRs in the repertoires were compared against a reference library of SARS-CoV-2-specific TCRs that had been generated with the MIRA antigen-specificity platform. Breadth was defined as the fraction of unique TCRs that were SARS-CoV-2-associated, and depth was defined as the fraction of total T cells that were SARS-CoV-2-associated. Using the MIRA data, each spike-specific TCR was assigned both to the spike region to which the TCR was reactive and to a CD4 or CD8 class. Log10-transformed breadth and depth values were compared by one-way ANOVA with Sidak's multiple comparisons tests. TCRdb's version of the immuneACCESS table is confined to in-frame rearrangements and falls short of the full clone set. An unresolved V gene accounts for under half of the shortfall where checked; the remainder is of unknown origin. V and J calls and clone size follow that table, whereas D and trimming were derived from the DNA. The sample table contains 90,000 to 100,000 clones; only one count was recorded for about 90% of them. The ten largest clones represent around 3.1% of the sample.

From a lookup of the germline V gene (reference sequence), CDR1 and CDR2 are LNHDA and SQIVND. The CDR3 sequence holds 11 residues, the cysteine and phenylalanine included. The sequence is cut down to CDR3 DNA, 33 bases in frame from base 1. V drops 8 bases and J drops 7 bases, leaving 8 bases in between. These data come from a study of T cell responses to AZD1222 COVID-19 vaccine (dated by TCRdb to 2020 to 2022). Regarding the study in general: Because spike-specific TCR depth and breadth did not differ between the two schedules, AZD1222 recipients who got a second dose at roughly 4 weeks were pooled with those who got a second dose at roughly 12 weeks. TCR sequencing was performed for over 230 trial participants, of whom 200 to 210 were given two doses of AZD1222 and some 26 were given two doses of MenACWY control vaccine. Trial participants were enrolled by age into subgroups of 18-55, 56-69 and 70-plus years, and around 150, 28 and 57 TCR-sequenced participants, respectively, were included in these subgroups. Points the paper makes about the study in general: After two AZD1222 doses, spike-specific TCR breadth and depth were significantly higher than at day 0 and than in MenACWY recipients. CD4 TCRs associated with the vaccine covered the entire spike protein, and the dominant responses were in regions 160-218 and 743-854. Because no day 14 peak-response samples were available, repertoires were characterized only after the peak T cell response. Reportedly, close to half of the unique spike-specific TCRs recognized epitopes lying outside the regions that are mutated in the B.1.351 and B.1.1.7 variants. Conclusions about previously exposed vaccinees were limited because only six AZD1222 recipients were SARS-CoV-2 seropositive at baseline. In the small 56-69-year group, the increase in depth fell short of significance, most likely because of low power. Most participants were white British and females outnumbered males, and the authors suggested that clonal diversity may have been underestimated.

What the time point label conveys for this sample: baseline before first vaccination. Samples from vaccinated people were obtained from the UK trials COV001 and COV002, which included a single-blind randomized controlled phase 2/3 trial of AZD1222 (ChAdOx1 nCoV-19) in healthy adults. Trial participant PBMC samples were collected at day 0 and day 28 after the second dose for TCRbeta chain sequencing. The receptor was derived from an adult in good health. The chain is made from TRBV19 and TRBJ2-2; no D gene call is confident. The material was peripheral blood, obtained on day 0 of AZD1222 vaccination. The base sequence is TGTGCCAGTGCCTTCGGCGGGGAGCTGTTTTTT. It translates as CASAFGGELFF.